This entry features one TCR beta chain sequence. Its antigen remains unknown. PCR involved 60 Vbeta and 13 Jbeta primers. The repertoire was sequenced with immunoSEQ multiplex PCR; TCRdb's copy has only in-frame clones and lacks some. The sample holds under 150,000 clones, around three quarters seen once. The CDR3 runs 13 residues. Germline V gene data show CDR1 as LGHNA and CDR2 as YSLEER. V was trimmed by 5 bases and J by 4 bases, leaving 11 bases between them. The sample belongs to a study of cytomegalovirus exposure and HLA in healthy donors. Study outcomes and limitations: There was a cluster of highly shared sequence variants that was likely a sequencing artifact.

The sequence came from a middle-aged man in good health and CMV-seropositive. The sequenced material came from PBMCs. The chain employs TRBV4-3 and TRBJ1-1, with a tentative D call TRBD1 (5 bases). The CDR3 nucleotides read TGCGCCAGCAGCTCTTCGGGGGGCACTGAAGCTTTCTTT. This gives the protein CASSSSGGTEAFF.